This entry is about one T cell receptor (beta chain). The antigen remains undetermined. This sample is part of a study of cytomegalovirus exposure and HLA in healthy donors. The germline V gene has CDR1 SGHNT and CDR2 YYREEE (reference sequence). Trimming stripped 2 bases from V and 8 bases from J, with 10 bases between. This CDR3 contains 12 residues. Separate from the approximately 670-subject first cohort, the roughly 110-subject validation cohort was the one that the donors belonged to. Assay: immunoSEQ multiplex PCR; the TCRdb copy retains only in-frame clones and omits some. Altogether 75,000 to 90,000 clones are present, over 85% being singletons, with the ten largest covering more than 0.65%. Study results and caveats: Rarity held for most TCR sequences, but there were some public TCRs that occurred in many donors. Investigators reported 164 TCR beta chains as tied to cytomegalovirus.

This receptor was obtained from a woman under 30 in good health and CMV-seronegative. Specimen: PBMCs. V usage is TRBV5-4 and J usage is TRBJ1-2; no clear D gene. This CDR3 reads CASSFDGIGYTF. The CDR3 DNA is TGTGCCAGCAGCTTTGACGGGATCGGCTACACCTTC.